This T cell receptor (beta chain) came from a study of CD8+ T cells in alopecia areata. For the study at large: In an open-label trial, patients got 5 to 10 mg tofacitinib twice daily.

As to this clone: Its antigen is as yet unknown.

Study-wide points: The presence of one nonresponder keeps the tie between baseline CD8+ expansion and response uncertain. The study found that many expanded lesional clones persisted in scalp and blood during tofacitinib.

The treatment: oral pan-JAK inhibitor, 5-10 mg twice daily. Separation by sorting yielded CD4+ and CD8+ T cells from PBMCs. The sequencing template was cDNA reverse transcribed from extracted RNA. Sequencing used immunoSEQ multiplex PCR; TCRdb keeps in-frame clones, though not all of them. The sample has about 94,000 clones; more than 65% are singletons. This CDR3 has 14 residues. V dropped 7 bases and J dropped 5; count of bases not matched to a gene: 9. CDR1 is SGHRS, CDR2 YFSETQ, per germline. The material was CD8+ T cells sorted from blood, obtained at week 44, from a patient treated with tofacitinib. The receptor was isolated from a human donor with alopecia areata. V usage is TRBV5-1 and J usage is TRBJ2-1, with TRBD1 matching over 7 bases. For the CDR3, the DNA is TGCGCCAGCGCCGACAGGGACGAGAACAATGAGCAGTTCTTC. It specifies CASADRDENNEQFF.